The TCR beta chain described here comes from a study of spatial heterogeneity in lung cancer. Overall study findings and caveats: Follow-up blood showed ubiquitous expanded tumor TCRs less than blood at resection did.

Every molecule of TCR cDNA had its own unique molecular identifier. Using its own MiXCR run on the 5' RACE reads, TCRdb lists one record per CDR3 protein. The data show 25,000 to 30,000 distinct CDR3 sequences, 7.5% to 9.5% seen once. The time point here: sample taken at primary tumor resection. Material for sequencing was whole RNA from tumor, nontumor lung or frozen PBMC, left unsorted. This clonotype was detected ten times or more. Its antigen is unidentified. V was cut by 3 bases and J by 5 bases, with 12 bases left in between. Germline assignment: CDR1 MDHEN and CDR2 SYDVKM. CDR3 length: 14 residues.

The sequencing here drew on PBMCs, taken at surgery. The TCR was taken from a female donor with early-stage non-small cell lung cancer. This sequence joins TRBV28 and TRBJ2-3, with D maybe TRBD1 (6 bases). This chain's CDR3 is CASSFSPGVDTQYF. The CDR3 region has the DNA TGTGCCAGCAGTTTCTCTCCAGGGGTAGATACGCAGTATTTT.